The clone carrying this T cell receptor beta chain was seen more than once but under ten times. Measured with immunoSEQ multiplex PCR; TCRdb has only the in-frame clones, and not every one. The profile shows about 120,000 clones, roughly 90% of them singletons. V gave up 5 bases and J gave up 1 base; unmatched junction bases: 5. Germline V gene lookup returns CDR1 SGHKS and CDR2 YYEKEE (reference sequence). The CDR3 consists of 15 residues. This record belongs to a study of blood T cell repertoires in COVID-19. Turning to the study itself: Sites across the United States, Italy and Spain contributed samples from acute and convalescent COVID-19.

The sequenced sample consisted of peripheral blood. This chain joins TRBV5-5 and TRBJ1-4; TRBD1 matches at 7 bases. This TCR was recovered from a man in his forties or fifties with acute or convalescent COVID-19. CDR3 region: CASSLTGQTNEKLFF. The CDR3 DNA reads as TGTGCCAGCAGTTTGACAGGGCAAACTAATGAAAAACTGTTTTTT. Drawing the rest from reference TRBV5-5 and TRBJ1-4, the complete variable domain is DAGVTQSPTHLIKTRGQQVTLRCSPISGHKSVSWYQQVLGQGPQFIFQYYEKEERGRGNFPDRFSARQFPNYSSELNVNALLLGDSALYLCASSLTGQTNEKLFFGSGTQLSVL.